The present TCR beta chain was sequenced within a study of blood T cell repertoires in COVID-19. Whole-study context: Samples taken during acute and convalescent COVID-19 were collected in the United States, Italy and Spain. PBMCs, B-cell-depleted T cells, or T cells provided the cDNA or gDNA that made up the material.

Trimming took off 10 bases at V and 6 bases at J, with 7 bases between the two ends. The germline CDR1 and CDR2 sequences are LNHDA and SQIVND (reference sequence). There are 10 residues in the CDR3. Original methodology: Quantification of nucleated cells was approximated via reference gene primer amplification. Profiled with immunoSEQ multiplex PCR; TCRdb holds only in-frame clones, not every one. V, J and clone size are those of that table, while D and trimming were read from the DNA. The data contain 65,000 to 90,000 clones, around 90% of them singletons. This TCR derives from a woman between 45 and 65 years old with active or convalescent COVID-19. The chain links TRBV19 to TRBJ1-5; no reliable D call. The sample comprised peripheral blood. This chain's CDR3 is CATGGQPQHF. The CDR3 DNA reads TGTGCCACCGGAGGTCAGCCCCAGCATTTT.